Described below is a single T cell receptor beta chain sequence and its context. Antigen unknown. Drawing of peripheral blood yielded about 10 milliliters from each donor. With a J-beta primer mix and a sample-barcoded 5' primer, a second PCR ran roughly 7 to 11 cycles. Every cDNA was tagged by a template-switch adaptor with 12 random nucleotides. TCRdb re-derived calls from the 5' RACE reads in MiXCR, one entry per CDR3 protein. The repertoire holds 850,000 to 1,000,000 distinct CDR3 sequences, with 48% as singletons. The data originate from a study of blood T cells in healthy people across ages. Regarding the study as a whole: It was found that TCR beta diversity correlated strongly with the percentage of naive T cells.

Germline assignment: CDR1 MDHEN and CDR2 SYDVKM. The CDR3 is made up of 13 amino acids. Trimming stripped 5 bases from V and 10 bases from J, with 15 bases between. This sequence joins TRBV28 and TRBJ2-1; D perhaps matches TRBD2 (5 bases). Sequenced sample: blood. The receptor comes from a man aged 25 to 45 in good health. DNA of the CDR3: TGTGCCAGCAGTGGACCGGGGTCGAAAGAGCAGTTCTTC. It encodes CASSGPGSKEQFF.